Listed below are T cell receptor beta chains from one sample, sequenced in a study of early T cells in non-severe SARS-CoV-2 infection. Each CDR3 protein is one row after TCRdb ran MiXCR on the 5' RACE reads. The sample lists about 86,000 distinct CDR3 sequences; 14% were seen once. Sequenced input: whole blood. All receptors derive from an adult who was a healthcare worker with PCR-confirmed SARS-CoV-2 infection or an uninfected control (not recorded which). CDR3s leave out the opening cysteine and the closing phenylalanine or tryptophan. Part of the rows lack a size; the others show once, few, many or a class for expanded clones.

CDR3aa: ASSDSLPGSSYNEQF; v_gene: TRBV6-1; len: 15; abundance: NA; j_gene: TRBJ2-1
CDR3aa: ASSYETPTDTQY; v_gene: TRBV6-5; len: 12; abundance: NA; j_gene: TRBJ2-3
CDR3aa: ASSPSPGDNEQF; v_gene: TRBV3-1; len: 12; abundance: few; j_gene: TRBJ2-1
CDR3aa: ASSQGVTDEQF; v_gene: TRBV4-2; len: 11; abundance: NA; j_gene: TRBJ2-1
CDR3aa: ASSPTSGLAKNIQY; v_gene: TRBV18; len: 14; abundance: NA; j_gene: TRBJ2-4
CDR3aa: SAVSGRALGFGKNIQY; v_gene: TRBV20-1; len: 16; abundance: NA; j_gene: TRBJ2-4
CDR3aa: ASSPFLRDDTQY; v_gene: TRBV7-7; len: 12; abundance: NA; j_gene: TRBJ2-3
CDR3aa: ASSFGSWGSPLH; v_gene: TRBV28; len: 12; abundance: NA; j_gene: TRBJ1-6
CDR3aa: ASLRAREGITGELF; v_gene: TRBV2; len: 14; abundance: few; j_gene: TRBJ2-2
CDR3aa: ASSLTGRTEAF; v_gene: TRBV11-2; len: 11; abundance: few; j_gene: TRBJ1-1
CDR3aa: SVLLGTGELF; v_gene: TRBV29-1; len: 10; abundance: NA; j_gene: TRBJ2-2
CDR3aa: ASSLVSGDEQF; v_gene: TRBV7-2; len: 11; abundance: NA; j_gene: TRBJ2-1
CDR3aa: ASSLGFSTKNIQY; v_gene: TRBV11-2; len: 13; abundance: NA; j_gene: TRBJ2-4
CDR3aa: ASSLVYEQY; v_gene: TRBV7-2; len: 9; abundance: NA; j_gene: TRBJ2-7
CDR3aa: ASSLARGWTDTQY; v_gene: TRBV5-1; len: 13; abundance: few; j_gene: TRBJ2-3
CDR3aa: ASSQVAGRSDTQY; v_gene: TRBV4-1; len: 13; abundance: few; j_gene: TRBJ2-3
CDR3aa: ASSDGYRSKDSNQPQH; v_gene: TRBV2; len: 16; abundance: many; j_gene: TRBJ1-5
CDR3aa: SVLRTVNTGELF; v_gene: TRBV29-1; len: 12; abundance: NA; j_gene: TRBJ2-2
CDR3aa: ASSLSPGQPQH; v_gene: TRBV7-9; len: 11; abundance: NA; j_gene: TRBJ1-5
CDR3aa: ASSPYVGPRYYGYT; v_gene: TRBV7-3; len: 14; abundance: NA; j_gene: TRBJ1-2
CDR3aa: ASRYMNTGELF; v_gene: TRBV3-1; len: 11; abundance: many; j_gene: TRBJ2-2
CDR3aa: ASSWTGQSSTDTQY; v_gene: TRBV5-6; len: 14; abundance: NA; j_gene: TRBJ2-3
CDR3aa: ATSRTAAYEQY; v_gene: TRBV15; len: 11; abundance: NA; j_gene: TRBJ2-7
CDR3aa: ASSPLRGTGELF; v_gene: TRBV3-1; len: 12; abundance: once; j_gene: TRBJ2-2
CDR3aa: ASSARTGPYGYT; v_gene: TRBV19; len: 12; abundance: many; j_gene: TRBJ1-2
CDR3aa: ASSQTGNTQY; v_gene: TRBV7-8; len: 10; abundance: NA; j_gene: TRBJ2-3
CDR3aa: SANNPGVPGGTEAF; v_gene: TRBV20-1; len: 14; abundance: few; j_gene: TRBJ1-1
CDR3aa: ATSTPGSRREKLF; v_gene: TRBV15; len: 13; abundance: few; j_gene: TRBJ1-4
CDR3aa: ASSLDPAEQY; v_gene: TRBV5-1; len: 10; abundance: NA; j_gene: TRBJ2-7
CDR3aa: ASSSLRQDMGEQY; v_gene: TRBV5-1; len: 13; abundance: NA; j_gene: TRBJ2-7
CDR3aa: SGSAGNSYNEQF; v_gene: TRBV29-1; len: 12; abundance: NA; j_gene: TRBJ2-1
CDR3aa: AISVFRDRAYEQY; v_gene: TRBV10-3; len: 13; abundance: many; j_gene: TRBJ2-7
CDR3aa: ASRPTGTAVLNTEAF; v_gene: TRBV7-8; len: 15; abundance: NA; j_gene: TRBJ1-1
CDR3aa: ASIHTGQPQH; v_gene: TRBV21-1; len: 10; abundance: NA; j_gene: TRBJ1-5